One T cell receptor beta chain is described in this entry. The record originates from a study of shared clonotypes between healthy human individuals. Generated by immunoSEQ multiplex PCR, the TCRdb table keeps only in-frame clones and is missing some. The data show around 1.1 million clones, about 84% seen once. This clonotype originated in a man younger than 35 in good health. Some clones in this sample may be carry-over from other donors' samples. The material sequenced was memory CD4+ T cells from PBMCs. The subset denotes: CD45RA-negative fraction.

The CDR3 nucleotides read TGTGCCAGCAGCCAAGACGGGGGACTGAGGGCTGAAGCTTTCTTT. Translated, it gives CASSQDGGLRAEAFF. The rearrangement uses TRBV4-2 and TRBJ1-1; D might be TRBD1 (5 bases). The CDR3 loop spans 15 amino acids. Per germline, CDR1 LGHNA and CDR2 YNFKEQ. The germline V and J ends were trimmed by 0 bases and 6 bases, with 14 bases remaining between them.